This record concerns one T cell receptor (beta chain) sequence. Its target is not known. The sample is drawn from a study of cytomegalovirus exposure and HLA in healthy donors. At the time of sampling, donors were nominally healthy, though unrecorded immune exposures were likely. The CDR3 has 14 amino acids. After removal of 5 bases from V and 2 bases from J, the junction contained 4 bases not matched to a gene. Germline loops: CDR1 MNHEY, CDR2 SVGAGI. Findings and limits, study-wide: CMV serostatus was the sole immune exposure information available. The study recorded over 150 TCR beta chains that were cytomegalovirus-associated.

Both 60 Vbeta primers and 13 Jbeta primers went into the PCR. Method: immunoSEQ multiplex PCR; TCRdb's copy keeps in-frame clones and lacks some. The table includes some 130,000 clones, roughly four fifths detected once. The chain carries TRBV6-5 and TRBJ2-3; 7 bases match TRBD2. The sequence came from a woman between 50 and 59 years old in good health and CMV-seropositive. Sequencing was carried out using PBMCs. CDR3 coding DNA: TGTGCCAGCAGTGAGCGGGGCTACACAGATACGCAGTATTTT. Translation gives CASSERGYTDTQYF.